Following are 20 T cell receptor beta chains from one sample sequenced in a study of CXCR3-negative and CXCR3-positive naive CD8 T cells. Study observations and caveats: CXCR3-positive naive cells carried more hydrophobic TRB CDR3s than CXCR3-negative naive cells did.

Their recognized antigens are unknown. 5' RACE with UMI labels generated the TRB cDNA libraries. Reanalyzing the 5' RACE reads, TCRdb keeps one entry per CDR3 protein, without DNA. The table counts about 89,000 distinct CDR3 sequences; 0.85% to 1.4% lies in the top ten. Sample: naive CXCR3+ CD8+ T cells from blood. Noted subset: CD45RO-CCR7+CD27+CD95- naive CD8+ T cells expressing CXCR3 (TNR3+). The receptor source for this set is a human donor in good health. Some clones in this sample may be carry-over from other donors' samples.

This rearrangement joins TRBV4-1 to TRBJ2-3; without DNA, the TCRdb call of TRBD2 cannot be checked. The germline CDR1 and CDR2 sequences are MGHRA and YSYEKL. CDR3 size: 17 residues. This CDR3 reads CASSQDGLAGLADTQYF.

This CDR3 reads CSVDVAGIYNEQFF. The genes are TRBV29-1 and TRBJ2-1; lacking DNA, the TRBD2 call made by TCRdb goes unchecked. CDR3 length: 14 amino acids. In germline, CDR1 is SQVTM, CDR2 ANQGSEA.

This chain joins TRBV6-2 or TRBV6-3 and TRBJ2-1; without DNA, the TCRdb call of TRBD1 cannot be checked. CDR3 size: 14 residues. Germline lookup yields CDR1 MNHEY and CDR2 SVGEGT. CDR3 sequence: CASSYVRASNEQFF.

The CDR3 reads CASSLGADEQYF. The chain recombines TRBV12-3 or TRBV12-4 with TRBJ2-7; no DNA is available, so the TRBD1 call from TCRdb remains unchecked. The CDR3 is made up of 12 amino acids.

The rearrangement links TRBV5-1 to TRBJ2-5; the D call from TCRdb, TRBD1, cannot be confirmed without DNA. Germline V gene sequence: CDR1 SGHRS, CDR2 YFSETQ. The CDR3 has 16 residues. The CDR3 region is CASSLKGSHGGETQYF.

V gene TRBV7-2 combines with J gene TRBJ2-1; as DNA is missing, the TRBD1 call by TCRdb cannot be tested. CDR3 size: 16 residues. Germline CDR1 and CDR2: SGHTA and FQGNSA. The CDR3 is CASSWIGRSSYNEQFF.

V is TRBV7-3 and J is TRBJ2-2. Germline V CDR1 and CDR2: SGHTA, FQGTGA. The CDR3 length is 12 residues. The chain's CDR3 is CASSPYTGELFF.

The gene calls are TRBV19 and TRBJ1-1; the D call from TCRdb, TRBD1, cannot be confirmed without DNA. This CDR3 has 15 residues. The V gene's germline CDR1 is LNHDA and CDR2 SQIVND (reference sequence). CDR3 in amino acids: CASKVGTGANTEAFF.

This rearrangement joins TRBV28 to TRBJ2-2; TCRdb returns TRBD2, unconfirmable since there is no DNA. The CDR3 loop spans 17 amino acids. The germline CDR1 and CDR2 sequences are MDHEN and SYDVKM. The CDR3 sequence: CASTMVGEIFSTGELFF.

The chain is built from TRBV9 and TRBJ2-7. This CDR3 is built from 14 residues. Germline CDR1 and CDR2: SGDLS and YYNGEE. CDR3 region: CASSVEDEVYEQYF. The complete variable domain, with remaining parts taken from reference TRBV9 and TRBJ2-7, reads DSGVTQTPKHLITATGQRVTLRCSPRSGDLSVYWYQQSLDQGLQFLIQYYNGEERAKGNILERFSAQQFPDLHSELNLSSLELGDSALYFCASSVEDEVYEQYFGPGTRLTVT.

The chain has TRBV29-1 and TRBJ1-2; TCRdb gives TRBD1 as the D gene, but with no DNA this cannot be confirmed. The CDR3 covers 15 residues. Germline V gene sequence: CDR1 SQVTM, CDR2 ANQGSEA. The CDR3 here is CSVDTGTAVLGGYTF.

V is TRBV6-6 and J is TRBJ2-5. The CDR3 is 14 residues long. Germline V gene sequence: CDR1 MNHNY, CDR2 SVGAGI (reference sequence). The CDR3 reads CASSYLVGQETQYF.

The rearrangement links TRBV12-3 or TRBV12-4 to TRBJ2-2. The CDR3 has 12 residues. The CDR3 sequence: CASIPNTGELFF.

V is TRBV11-2 and J is TRBJ2-5; TCRdb names TRBD1, which stays unverified in the absence of DNA. Per germline, CDR1 SGHAT and CDR2 FQNNGV. The CDR3 is 14 amino acids. The CDR3 region is CASSFWGQRETQYF.

The chain is built from TRBV9 and TRBJ2-1. Germline CDR1 SGDLS, CDR2 YYNGEE. The CDR3 contains 16 residues. CDR3 sequence: CAGTMTADSSYNEQFF.

This rearrangement joins TRBV29-1 to TRBJ2-3; absent DNA, TCRdb's TRBD1 call cannot be checked. The CDR3 extends over 15 amino acids. Germline V gives CDR1 SQVTM, CDR2 ANQGSEA. The CDR3 here is CSVEETQALTDTQYF.

The J gene is TRBJ2-3, the V gene TRBV6-2 or TRBV6-3; TCRdb's D call, TRBD2, is unchecked because there is no DNA. Germline V gene lookup returns CDR1 MNHEY and CDR2 SVGEGT. CDR3 length equals 15 residues. The CDR3 sequence: CASTPAGEVTDTQYF.

The chain combines TRBV29-1 with TRBJ2-7; with no DNA, the TCRdb D assignment of TRBD1 cannot be verified. Germline V gene sequence: CDR1 SQVTM, CDR2 ANQGSEA. This CDR3 region has 14 residues. CDR3 region: CSVEGQGEDYEQYF.

The J gene is TRBJ2-1, the V gene TRBV10-3; TCRdb's assignment of TRBD1 cannot be checked, as there is no DNA. This CDR3 is 16 amino acids long. The germline V gene has CDR1 ENHRY and CDR2 SYGVKD. The CDR3 loop is CAISDRGDQSYNEQFF.

The V call is TRBV7-3, the J call TRBJ2-2; TCRdb's D call of TRBD1 is untestable without DNA. The CDR3 has 15 residues. The germline V gene has CDR1 SGHTA and CDR2 FQGTGA. This CDR3 reads CASSHETGVTGELFF.